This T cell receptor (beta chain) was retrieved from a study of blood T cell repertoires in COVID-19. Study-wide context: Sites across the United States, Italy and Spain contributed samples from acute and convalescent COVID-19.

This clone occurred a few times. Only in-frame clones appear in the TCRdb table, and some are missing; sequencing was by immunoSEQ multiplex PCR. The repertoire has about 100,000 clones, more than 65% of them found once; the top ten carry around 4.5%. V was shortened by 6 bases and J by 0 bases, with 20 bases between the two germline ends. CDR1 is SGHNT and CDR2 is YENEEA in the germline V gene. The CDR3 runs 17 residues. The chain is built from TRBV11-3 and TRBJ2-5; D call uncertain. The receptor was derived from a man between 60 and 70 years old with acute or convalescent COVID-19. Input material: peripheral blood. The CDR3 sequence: CASRFASTKKDQETQYF. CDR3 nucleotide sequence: TGTGCCAGCAGGTTCGCGAGCACCAAGAAAGACCAAGAGACCCAGTACTTC.